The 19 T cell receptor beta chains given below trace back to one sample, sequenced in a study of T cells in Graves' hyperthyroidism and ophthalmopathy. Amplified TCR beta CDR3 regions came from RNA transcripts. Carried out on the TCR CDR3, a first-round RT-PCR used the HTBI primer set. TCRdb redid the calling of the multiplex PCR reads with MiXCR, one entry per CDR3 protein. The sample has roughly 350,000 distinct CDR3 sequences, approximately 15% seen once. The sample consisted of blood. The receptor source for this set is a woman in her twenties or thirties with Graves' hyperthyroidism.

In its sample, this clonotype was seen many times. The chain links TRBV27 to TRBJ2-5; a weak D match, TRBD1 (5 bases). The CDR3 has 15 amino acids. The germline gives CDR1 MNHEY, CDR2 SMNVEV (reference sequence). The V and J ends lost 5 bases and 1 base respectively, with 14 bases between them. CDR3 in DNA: TGTGCCAGCAGTCCAAGGGGCAGACTCCAAGAGACCCAGTACTTC. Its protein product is CASSPRGRLQETQYF.

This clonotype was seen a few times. This CDR3 reads CASSQDREGYTF. The CDR3 DNA follows: TGTGCCAGCAGCCAAGATCGAGAGGGCTACACCTTC. The chain combines TRBV4-2 with TRBJ1-2; D unresolved. The V end was cut by 0 bases, the J end by 8 bases, with 7 bases between. This CDR3 contains 12 residues. The germline V gene has CDR1 LGHNA and CDR2 YNFKEQ.

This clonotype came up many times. CDR3 in amino acids: CASSFQRREGNEQFF. The DNA of the CDR3 is TGTGCCAGCAGTTTTCAACGGCGGGAGGGCAATGAGCAGTTCTTC. The genes are TRBV28 and TRBJ2-1; TRBD2 matches 9 bases. The CDR3 covers 15 residues. J lost 6 bases, V lost 3 bases, and 6 bases had no gene match. Germline V CDR1 and CDR2: MDHEN, SYDVKM.

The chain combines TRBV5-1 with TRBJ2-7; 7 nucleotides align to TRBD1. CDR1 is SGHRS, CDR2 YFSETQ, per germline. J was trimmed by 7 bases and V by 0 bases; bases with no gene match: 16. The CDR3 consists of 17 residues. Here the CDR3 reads CASSLGLNTGVRWEQYF. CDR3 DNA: TGCGCCAGCAGCTTGGGACTTAATACAGGGGTCAGGTGGGAGCAGTACTTC.

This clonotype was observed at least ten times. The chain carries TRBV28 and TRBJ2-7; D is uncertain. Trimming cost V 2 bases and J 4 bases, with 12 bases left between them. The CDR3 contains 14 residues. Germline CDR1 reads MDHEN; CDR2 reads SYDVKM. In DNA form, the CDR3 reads TGTGCCAGCAGTTTAGCAGAGGCGGTGTACGAGCAGTACTTC. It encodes CASSLAEAVYEQYF.

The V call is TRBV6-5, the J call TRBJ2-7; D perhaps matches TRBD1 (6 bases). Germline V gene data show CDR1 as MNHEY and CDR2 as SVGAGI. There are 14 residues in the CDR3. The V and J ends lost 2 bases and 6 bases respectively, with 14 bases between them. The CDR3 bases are TGTGCCAGCAGTTACAAACAGGGTGAGATCGAGCAGTACTTC. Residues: CASSYKQGEIEQYF.

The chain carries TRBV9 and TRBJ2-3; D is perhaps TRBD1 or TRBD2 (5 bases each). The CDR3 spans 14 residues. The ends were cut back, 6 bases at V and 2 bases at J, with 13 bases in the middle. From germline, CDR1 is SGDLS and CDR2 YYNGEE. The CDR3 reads CASMEDKLTDTQYF. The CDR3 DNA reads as TGTGCCAGCATGGAGGACAAACTCACAGATACGCAGTATTTT.

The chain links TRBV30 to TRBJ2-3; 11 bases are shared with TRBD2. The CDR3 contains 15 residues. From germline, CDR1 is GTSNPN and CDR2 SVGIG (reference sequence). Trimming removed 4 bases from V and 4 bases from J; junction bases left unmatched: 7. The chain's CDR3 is CAWTVAGGPADTQYF. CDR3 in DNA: TGTGCCTGGACCGTAGCGGGAGGGCCGGCAGATACGCAGTATTTT.

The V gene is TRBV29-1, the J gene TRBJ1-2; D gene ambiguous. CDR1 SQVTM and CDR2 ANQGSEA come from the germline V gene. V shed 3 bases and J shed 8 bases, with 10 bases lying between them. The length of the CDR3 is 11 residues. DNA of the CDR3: TGCAGCGTTGACCTCTTCAGCGGCTACACCTTC. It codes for CSVDLFSGYTF.

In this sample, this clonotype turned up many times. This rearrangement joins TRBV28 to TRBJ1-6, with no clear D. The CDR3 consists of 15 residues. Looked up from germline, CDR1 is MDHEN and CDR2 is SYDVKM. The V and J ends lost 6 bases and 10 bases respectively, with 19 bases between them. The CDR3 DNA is TGTGCCAGCAGAGCGGGTGGGGAGGCGGTGTCACCCCTCCACTTT. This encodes CASRAGGEAVSPLHF. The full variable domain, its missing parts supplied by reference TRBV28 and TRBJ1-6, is DVKVTQSSRYLVKRTGEKVFLECVQDMDHENMFWYRQDPGLGLRLIYFSYDVKMKEKGDIPEGYSVSREKKERFSLILESASTNQTSMYLCASRAGGEAVSPLHFGNGTRLTVT.

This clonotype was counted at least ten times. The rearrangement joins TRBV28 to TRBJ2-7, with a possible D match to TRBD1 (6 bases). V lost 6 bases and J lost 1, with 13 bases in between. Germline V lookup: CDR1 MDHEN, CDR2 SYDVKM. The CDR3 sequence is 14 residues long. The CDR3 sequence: CASRPTGRSYEQYF. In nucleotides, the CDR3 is TGTGCCAGCAGGCCTACAGGGCGGTCCTACGAGCAGTACTTC.

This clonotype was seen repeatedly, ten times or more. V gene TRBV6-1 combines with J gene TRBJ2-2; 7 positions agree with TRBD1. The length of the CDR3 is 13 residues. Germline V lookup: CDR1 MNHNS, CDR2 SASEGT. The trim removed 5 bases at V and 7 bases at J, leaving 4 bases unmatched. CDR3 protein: CASSTGDYGELFF. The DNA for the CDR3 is TGTGCCAGCAGTACAGGGGATTACGGGGAGCTGTTTTTT.

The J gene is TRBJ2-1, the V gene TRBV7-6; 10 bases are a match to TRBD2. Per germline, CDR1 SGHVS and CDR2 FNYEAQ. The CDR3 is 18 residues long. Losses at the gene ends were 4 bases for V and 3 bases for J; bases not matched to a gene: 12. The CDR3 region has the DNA TGTGCCAGCAGCTCCCAGGCCGTGGGACTAGCGTTCTACAATGAGCAGTTCTTC. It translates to CASSSQAVGLAFYNEQFF.

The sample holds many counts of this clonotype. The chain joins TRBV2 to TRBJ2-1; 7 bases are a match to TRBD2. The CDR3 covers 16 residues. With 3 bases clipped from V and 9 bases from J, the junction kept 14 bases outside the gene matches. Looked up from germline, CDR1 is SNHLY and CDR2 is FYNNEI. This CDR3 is CASSEALGLVPGEQFF. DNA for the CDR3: TGTGCCAGCAGTGAGGCTTTAGGACTAGTTCCTGGTGAGCAGTTCTTC.

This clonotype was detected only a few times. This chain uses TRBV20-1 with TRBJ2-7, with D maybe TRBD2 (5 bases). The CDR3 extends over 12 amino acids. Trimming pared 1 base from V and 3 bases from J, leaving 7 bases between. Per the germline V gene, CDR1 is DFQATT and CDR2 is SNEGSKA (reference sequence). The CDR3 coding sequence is TGCAGTGCTAGAGTTGCGGGCTACGAGCAGTACTTC. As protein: CSARVAGYEQYF.

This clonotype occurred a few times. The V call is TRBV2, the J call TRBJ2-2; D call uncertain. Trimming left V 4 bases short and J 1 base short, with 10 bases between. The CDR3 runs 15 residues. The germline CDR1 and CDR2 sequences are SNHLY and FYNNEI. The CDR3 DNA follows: TGTGCCAGCAGTGCAGCACTTTTGAACACCGGGGAGCTGTTTTTT. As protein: CASSAALLNTGELFF. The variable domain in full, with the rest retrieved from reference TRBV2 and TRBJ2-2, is EPEVTQTPSHQVTQMGQEVILRCVPISNHLYFYWYRQILGQKVEFLVSFYNNEISEKSEIFDDQFSVERPDGSNFTLKIRSTKLEDSAMYFCASSAALLNTGELFFGEGSRLTVL.

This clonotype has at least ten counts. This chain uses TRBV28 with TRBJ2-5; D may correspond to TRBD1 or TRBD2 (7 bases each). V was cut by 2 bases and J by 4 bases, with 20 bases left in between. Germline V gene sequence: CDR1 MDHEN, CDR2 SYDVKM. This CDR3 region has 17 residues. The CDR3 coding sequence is TGTGCCAGCAGTTTAAGGGAGGGGGCCTCACGGGGAGAGACCCAGTACTTC. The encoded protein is CASSLREGASRGETQYF.

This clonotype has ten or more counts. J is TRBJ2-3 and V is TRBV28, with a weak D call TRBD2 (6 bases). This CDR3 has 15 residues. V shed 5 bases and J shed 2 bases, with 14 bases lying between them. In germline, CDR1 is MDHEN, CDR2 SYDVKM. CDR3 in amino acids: CASSGRGGSTDTQYF. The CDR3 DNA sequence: TGTGCCAGCAGTGGGCGGGGCGGCTCCACAGATACGCAGTATTTT.

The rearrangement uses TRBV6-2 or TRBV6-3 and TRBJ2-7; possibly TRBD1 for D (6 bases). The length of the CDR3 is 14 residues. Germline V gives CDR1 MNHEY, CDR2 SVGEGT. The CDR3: CGCEFGAGVNEQYF. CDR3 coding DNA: TGTGGTTGTGAGTTCGGGGCAGGGGTTAACGAGCAGTACTTC.